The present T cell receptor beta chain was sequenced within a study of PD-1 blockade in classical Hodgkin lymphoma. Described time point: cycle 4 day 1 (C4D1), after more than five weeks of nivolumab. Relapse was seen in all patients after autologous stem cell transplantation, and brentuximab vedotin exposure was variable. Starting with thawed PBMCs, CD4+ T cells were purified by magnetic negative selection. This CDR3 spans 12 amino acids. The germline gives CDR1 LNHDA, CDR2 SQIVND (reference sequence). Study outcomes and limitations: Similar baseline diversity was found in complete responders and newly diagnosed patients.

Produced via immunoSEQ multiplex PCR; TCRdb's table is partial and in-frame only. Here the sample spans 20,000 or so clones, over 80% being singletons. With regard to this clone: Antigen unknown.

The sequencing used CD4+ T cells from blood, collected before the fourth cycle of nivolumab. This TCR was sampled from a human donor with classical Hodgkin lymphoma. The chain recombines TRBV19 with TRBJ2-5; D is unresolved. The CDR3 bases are TGTGCACTTGGGGTTTATAGTGAGACCCAGTACTTC. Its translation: CALGVYSETQYF.